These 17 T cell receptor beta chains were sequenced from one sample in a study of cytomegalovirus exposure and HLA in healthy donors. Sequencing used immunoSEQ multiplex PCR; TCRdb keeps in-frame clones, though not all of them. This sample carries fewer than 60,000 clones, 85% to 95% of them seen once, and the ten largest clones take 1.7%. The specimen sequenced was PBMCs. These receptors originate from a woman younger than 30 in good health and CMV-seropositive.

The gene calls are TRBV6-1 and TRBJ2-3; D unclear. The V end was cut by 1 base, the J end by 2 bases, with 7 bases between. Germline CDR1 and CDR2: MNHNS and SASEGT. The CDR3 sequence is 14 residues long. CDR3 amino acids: CASSEVGPTDTQYF. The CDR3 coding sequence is TGTGCCAGCAGTGAAGTGGGCCCCACAGATACGCAGTATTTT.

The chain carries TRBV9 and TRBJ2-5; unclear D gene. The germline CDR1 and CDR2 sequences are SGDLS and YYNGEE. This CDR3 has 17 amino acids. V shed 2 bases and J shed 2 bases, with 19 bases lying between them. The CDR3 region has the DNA TGTGCCAGCAGCGTTGGCGAGGCCCTGAGGATTCAAGAGACCCAGTACTTC. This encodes CASSVGEALRIQETQYF.

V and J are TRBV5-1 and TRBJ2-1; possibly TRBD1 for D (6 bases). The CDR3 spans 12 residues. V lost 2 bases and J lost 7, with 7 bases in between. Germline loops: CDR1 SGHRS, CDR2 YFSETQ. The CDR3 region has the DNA TGCGCCAGCAGCTTCCAGGGGAATGAGCAGTTCTTC. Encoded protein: CASSFQGNEQFF. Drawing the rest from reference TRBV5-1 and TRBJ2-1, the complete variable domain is KAGVTQTPRYLIKTRGQQVTLSCSPISGHRSVSWYQQTPGQGLQFLFEYFSETQRNKGNFPGRFSGRQFSNSRSEMNVSTLELGDSALYLCASSFQGNEQFFGPGTRLTVL.

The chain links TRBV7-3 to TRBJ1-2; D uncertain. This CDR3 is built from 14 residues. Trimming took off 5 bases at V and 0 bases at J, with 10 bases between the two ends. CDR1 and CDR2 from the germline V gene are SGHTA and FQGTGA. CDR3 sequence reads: CASSPAGTNYGYTF. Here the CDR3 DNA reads TGTGCCAGCAGCCCGGCGGGGACTAACTATGGCTACACCTTC.

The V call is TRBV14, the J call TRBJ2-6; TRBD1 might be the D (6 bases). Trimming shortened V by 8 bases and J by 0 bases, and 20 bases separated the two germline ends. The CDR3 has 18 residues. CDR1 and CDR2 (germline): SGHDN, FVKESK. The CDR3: CASSDRFLASSGANVLTF. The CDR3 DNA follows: TGTGCCAGCTCGGACAGATTTCTTGCCAGCTCTGGGGCCAACGTCCTGACTTTC. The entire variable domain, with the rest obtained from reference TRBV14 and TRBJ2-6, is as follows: EAGVTQFPSHSVIEKGQTVTLRCDPISGHDNLYWYRRVMGKEIKFLLHFVKESKQDESGMPNNRFLAERTGGTYSTLKVQPAELEDSGVYFCASSDRFLASSGANVLTFGAGSRLTVL.

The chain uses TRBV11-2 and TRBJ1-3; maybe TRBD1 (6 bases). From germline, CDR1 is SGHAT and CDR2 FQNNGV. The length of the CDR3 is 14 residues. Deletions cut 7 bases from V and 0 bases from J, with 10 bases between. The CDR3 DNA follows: TGTGCCAGCATCCGGACAGCCTCTGGAAACACCATATATTTT. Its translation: CASIRTASGNTIYF. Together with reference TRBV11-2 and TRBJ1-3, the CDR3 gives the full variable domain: EAGVAQSPRYKIIEKRQSVAFWCNPISGHATLYWYQQILGQGPKLLIQFQNNGVVDDSQLPKDRFSAERLKGVDSTLKIQPAKLEDSAVYLCASIRTASGNTIYFGEGSWLTVV.

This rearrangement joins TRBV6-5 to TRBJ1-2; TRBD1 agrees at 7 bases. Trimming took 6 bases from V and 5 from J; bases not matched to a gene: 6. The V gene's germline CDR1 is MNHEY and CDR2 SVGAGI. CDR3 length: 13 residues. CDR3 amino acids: CASSRTGAYGYTF. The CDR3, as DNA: TGTGCCAGCAGCCGCACAGGGGCGTATGGCTACACCTTC.

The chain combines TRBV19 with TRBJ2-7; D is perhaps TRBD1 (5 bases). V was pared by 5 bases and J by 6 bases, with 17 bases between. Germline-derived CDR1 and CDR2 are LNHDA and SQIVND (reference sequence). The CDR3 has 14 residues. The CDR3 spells CASSPNSGFGEQYF. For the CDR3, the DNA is TGTGCCAGTAGTCCCAACTCAGGGTTTGGCGAGCAGTACTTC.

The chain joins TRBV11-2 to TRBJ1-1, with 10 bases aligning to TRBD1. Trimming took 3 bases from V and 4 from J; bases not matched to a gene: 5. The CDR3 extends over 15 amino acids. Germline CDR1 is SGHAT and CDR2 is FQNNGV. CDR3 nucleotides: TGTGCCAGCAGCTTGACAGGGGGCGCGGGCACTGAAGCTTTCTTT. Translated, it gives CASSLTGGAGTEAFF. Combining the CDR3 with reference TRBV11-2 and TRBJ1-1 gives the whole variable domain EAGVAQSPRYKIIEKRQSVAFWCNPISGHATLYWYQQILGQGPKLLIQFQNNGVVDDSQLPKDRFSAERLKGVDSTLKIQPAKLEDSAVYLCASSLTGGAGTEAFFGQGTRLTVV.

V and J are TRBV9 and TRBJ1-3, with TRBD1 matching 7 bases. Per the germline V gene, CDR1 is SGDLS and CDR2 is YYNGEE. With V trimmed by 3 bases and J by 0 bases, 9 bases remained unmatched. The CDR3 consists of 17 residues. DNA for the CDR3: TGTGCCAGCAGCGCCTCAATACAGGGGCGCTCTGGAAACACCATATATTTT. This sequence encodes CASSASIQGRSGNTIYF.

CDR3 bases: TGTGCCAGCAGTGGGGCCAGTGAAGCTTTCTTT. Protein: CASSGASEAFF. The chain links TRBV2 to TRBJ1-1; D gene ambiguous. The CDR3 spans 11 residues. CDR1 is SNHLY, CDR2 FYNNEI, per germline. V gave up 4 bases and J gave up 7 bases, with 7 bases separating them.

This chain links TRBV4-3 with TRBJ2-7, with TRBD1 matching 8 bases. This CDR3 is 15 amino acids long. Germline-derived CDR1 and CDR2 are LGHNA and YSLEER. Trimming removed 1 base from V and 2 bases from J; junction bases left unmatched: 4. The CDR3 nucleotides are TGCGCCAGCAGCCAAGGGAGACAGGGGACCTACGAGCAGTACTTC. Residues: CASSQGRQGTYEQYF.

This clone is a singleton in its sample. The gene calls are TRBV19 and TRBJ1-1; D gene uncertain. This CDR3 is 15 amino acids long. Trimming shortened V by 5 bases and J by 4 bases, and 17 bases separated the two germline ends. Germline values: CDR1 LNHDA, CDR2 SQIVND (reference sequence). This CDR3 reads CASSYRGGVGTEAFF. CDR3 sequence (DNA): TGTGCCAGTAGTTATCGGGGAGGCGTGGGCACTGAAGCTTTCTTT.

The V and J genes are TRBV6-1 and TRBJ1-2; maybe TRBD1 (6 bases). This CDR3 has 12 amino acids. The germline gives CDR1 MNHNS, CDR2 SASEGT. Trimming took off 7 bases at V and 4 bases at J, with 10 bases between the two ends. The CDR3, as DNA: TGTGCCAGCATGGGGGCCCTCTATGGCTACACCTTC. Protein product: CASMGALYGYTF.

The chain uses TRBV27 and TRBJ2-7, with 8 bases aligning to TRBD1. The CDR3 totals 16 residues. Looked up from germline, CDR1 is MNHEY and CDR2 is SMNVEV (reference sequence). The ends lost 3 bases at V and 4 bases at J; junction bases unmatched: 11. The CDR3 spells CASSLTGVSQGYEQYF. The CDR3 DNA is TGTGCCAGCAGTTTGACAGGGGTTAGTCAAGGATACGAGCAGTACTTC.

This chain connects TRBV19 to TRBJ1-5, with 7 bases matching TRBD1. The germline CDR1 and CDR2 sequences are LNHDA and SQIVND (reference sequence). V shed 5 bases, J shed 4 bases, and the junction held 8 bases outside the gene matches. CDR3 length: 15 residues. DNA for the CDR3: TGTGCCAGTAGTGCGCCGGACAGGCCTAATCAGCCCCAGCATTTT. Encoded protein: CASSAPDRPNQPQHF.

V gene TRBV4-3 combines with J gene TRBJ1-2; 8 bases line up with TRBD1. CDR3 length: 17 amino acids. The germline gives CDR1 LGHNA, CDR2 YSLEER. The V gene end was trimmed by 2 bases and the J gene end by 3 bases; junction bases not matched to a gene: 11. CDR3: CASSQPGGQGADYGYTF. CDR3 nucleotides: TGCGCCAGCAGCCAACCAGGGGGGCAGGGGGCTGACTATGGCTACACCTTC.